These 17 T cell receptor beta chains came from one sample sequenced in a study of blood T cell repertoires in COVID-19. TCRdb keeps only in-frame clones here, not all; method: immunoSEQ multiplex PCR. Among around 90,000 clones, over 80% were seen once, and the ten largest hold about 10%. The sequencing input was peripheral blood. The receptors derive from a woman in her seventies with active or convalescent COVID-19.

J is TRBJ2-5 and V is TRBV18, with 13 bases that match TRBD2. V lost 3 bases and J lost 9; bases outside the gene matches: 7. Germline assignment: CDR1 KGHSH and CDR2 LQKENI. The CDR3 contains 15 residues. The CDR3 DNA is TGTGCCAGCTCACCGGGGACTAGCGGGACCTTCTCCCAGTACTTC. This sequence encodes CASSPGTSGTFSQYF.

This clone was recorded only once. The V gene is TRBV29-1, the J gene TRBJ2-5; 8 bases fit TRBD2. The germline V gene has CDR1 SQVTM and CDR2 ANQGSEA. V was pared by 2 bases and J by 2 bases, with 7 bases of the junction left unmatched. This CDR3 is built from 15 residues. The CDR3 sequence is CSVEWAGGVQETQYF. Written as DNA, the CDR3 is TGCAGCGTTGAATGGGCGGGGGGCGTTCAAGAGACCCAGTACTTC. Full variable domain (remainder filled in from reference TRBV29-1 and TRBJ2-5): SAVISQKPSRDICQRGTSLTIQCQVDSQVTMMFWYRQQPGQSLTLIATANQGSEATYESGFVIDKFPISRPNLTFSTLTVSNMSPEDSSIYLCSVEWAGGVQETQYFGPGTRLLVL.

This clone was picked up a small number of times. This chain joins TRBV4-2 and TRBJ1-5; no reliable D call. Trimming removed 0 bases at V and 6 bases at J, with 9 bases between. The CDR3 sequence is 14 residues long. Germline V gene data show CDR1 as LGHNA and CDR2 as YNFKEQ. The CDR3 sequence: CASSQEERFQPQHF. CDR3 DNA sequence: TGTGCCAGCAGCCAAGAGGAGAGGTTTCAGCCCCAGCATTTT.

The V call is TRBV5-4, the J call TRBJ2-3; 10 bases match TRBD2. V shed 4 bases, J shed 0 bases, and the junction held 2 bases outside the gene matches. The germline V gene encodes CDR1 SGHNT and CDR2 YYREEE (reference sequence). CDR3 length: 15 amino acids. CDR3 residues: CASSRAGGSTDTQYF. CDR3 bases: TGTGCCAGCAGCCGAGCGGGGGGGAGCACAGATACGCAGTATTTT.

The chain is built from TRBV3-1 (or the pseudogene TRBV3-2) and TRBJ2-1, with D possibly being TRBD1 (7 bases). V was shortened by 2 bases and J by 4 bases, with 12 bases between the two germline ends. Germline V gives CDR1 LGHDT, CDR2 YNNKEL (reference sequence). CDR3 length: 15 residues. The CDR3: CASSQQTGRYNEQFF. In DNA, the CDR3 is TGTGCCAGCAGCCAACAGACAGGGAGGTACAATGAGCAGTTCTTC.

This clone was picked up a small number of times. The chain is built from TRBV5-8 and TRBJ1-1; D may be TRBD1 (5 bases). The V gene lost 4 bases and the J gene lost 11 bases, with 15 bases spanning the gap. The CDR3 is 12 amino acids. The germline CDR1 and CDR2 sequences are SGHTS and YDEGEE. The CDR3 reads CASSQHRTRAFF. In DNA form, the CDR3 reads TGTGCCAGCAGCCAGCACCGGACACGGGCTTTCTTT.

V is TRBV28 and J is TRBJ1-2, with no clear D. Trimming removed 0 bases from V and 1 base from J, with 9 bases in between. The CDR3 contains 15 residues. Germline V gene sequence: CDR1 MDHEN, CDR2 SYDVKM. In DNA, the CDR3 is TGTGCCAGCAGTTTATGGGAGGATTTTAACTATGGCTACACCTTC. Translation gives CASSLWEDFNYGYTF.

The chain employs TRBV5-6 and TRBJ1-2, with 7 bases fitting TRBD1. This CDR3 is 14 amino acids long. CDR1 SGHDT and CDR2 YYEEEE come from the germline V gene. The J segment lost 6 bases and the V segment lost 0 bases, leaving 5 bases of the junction unmatched. CDR3 DNA: TGTGCCAGCAGCTTGGTGACCGGGACAGATGGCTACACCTTC. This translates into CASSLVTGTDGYTF.

The chain uses TRBV21-1 and TRBJ2-1; the table's D gene call, TRBD1, was not cross checked with the DNA. TRBV21-1 is tagged as a pseudogene. The CDR3 has 15 residues. CDR3 loop: CASSTSGTAYNEQFF. In DNA, the CDR3 is TGTGCCAGCAGCACCTCCGGGACAGCTTACAATGAGCAGTTCTTC.

The V call is TRBV29-1, the J call TRBJ2-3, with 7 bases matching TRBD2. The V gene end was trimmed by 5 bases and the J gene end by 1 base; junction bases not matched to a gene: 3. Germline loops: CDR1 SQVTM, CDR2 ANQGSEA. The CDR3 runs to 13 residues. CDR3 sequence: CSVHAGGTDTQYF. Written as DNA, the CDR3 is TGCAGCGTTCATGCGGGGGGCACAGATACGCAGTATTTT.

The chain carries TRBV3-1 (or the pseudogene TRBV3-2) and TRBJ2-2, with TRBD2 matching 14 bases. Germline-derived CDR1 and CDR2 are LGHDT and YNNKEL (reference sequence). V lost 6 bases to trimming and J lost 5 bases; unmatched junction nucleotides: 8. The CDR3 is 17 amino acids. The CDR3 nucleotides are TGTGCCAGCAGACCTGGACTAGCGGGGGGCGGAACCGGGGAGCTGTTTTTT. Residues: CASRPGLAGGGTGELFF.

The chain uses TRBV6-1 and TRBJ2-1, with a tentative D call TRBD2 (6 bases). The CDR3 contains 15 residues. In germline, CDR1 is MNHNS, CDR2 SASEGT. The germline V and J ends were trimmed by 2 bases and 0 bases, with 8 bases remaining between them. The chain's CDR3 is CASSERGSSYNEQFF. CDR3 nucleotides: TGTGCCAGCAGTGAACGGGGGAGCTCCTACAATGAGCAGTTCTTC.

This chain connects TRBV3-1 (or the pseudogene TRBV3-2) to TRBJ1-1; D possibly corresponds to TRBD1 (6 bases). Germline V gene sequence: CDR1 LGHDT, CDR2 YNNKEL (reference sequence). CDR3 length: 14 residues. Trimming shortened V by 2 bases and J by 1 base, and 8 bases separated the two germline ends. Here the CDR3 reads CASSQRTENTEAFF. In nucleotides, the CDR3 is TGTGCCAGCAGCCAACGGACAGAGAACACTGAAGCTTTCTTT.

The chain recombines TRBV6-6 with TRBJ1-5; D remains ambiguous. Trimming pared 2 bases from V and 10 bases from J, leaving 15 bases between. This CDR3 is built from 14 residues. Germline CDR1 reads MNHNY; CDR2 reads SVGAGI (reference sequence). DNA of the CDR3: TGTGCCAGCAGTTACACGGAGATAAGCGTCCCCCAGCATTTT. The encoded protein is CASSYTEISVPQHF.

The CDR3: CASSPRQGLDNYGYTF. The CDR3 nucleotides read TGTGCCAGCAGCCCAAGACAGGGGCTCGACAACTATGGCTACACCTTC. The V and J genes are TRBV11-2 and TRBJ1-2, with TRBD1 identical over 8 bases. The germline CDR1 and CDR2 sequences are SGHAT and FQNNGV. V shed 5 bases and J 2 bases; nucleotides not matched to a gene: 10. The CDR3 spans 16 residues.

The chain's CDR3 is CSVEGGTGPYNEQFF. CDR3 nucleotide sequence: TGCAGCGTTGAAGGCGGGACAGGGCCCTACAATGAGCAGTTCTTC. The chain links TRBV29-1 to TRBJ2-1, with 9 bases fitting TRBD1. The CDR3 contains 15 residues. Germline V gene data show CDR1 as SQVTM and CDR2 as ANQGSEA. V shed 1 base and J 2 bases; nucleotides not matched to a gene: 3.

As DNA, the CDR3 is TGTGCCATCAGGGGGACAGCGATGAACACTGAAGCTTTCTTT. It specifies CAIRGTAMNTEAFF. V is TRBV10-3 and J is TRBJ1-1, with 7 nucleotides matching TRBD1. CDR3 length equals 14 residues. Germline CDR1 ENHRY, CDR2 SYGVKD. Losses at the gene ends were 6 bases for V and 0 bases for J; bases not matched to a gene: 4.